This T cell receptor beta chain derives from a study of T cells in Graves' hyperthyroidism and ophthalmopathy (dated by TCRdb to about 2019). Turning to the overall study: Peripheral blood was sampled at the time of initial diagnosis, prior to any treatment. A discovery cohort of roughly 96 patients, about 44 with Graves' ophthalmopathy and approximately 57 with stable Graves' hyperthyroidism, was used to find distinguishing TCR V-J signatures. Prospective prediction of ophthalmopathy was tested in an independent validation cohort consisting of 18 hyperthyroidism patients and approximately 16 patients who later progressed to ophthalmopathy. The 85 to 100 discovery patients were divided at random into training and test sets in a 7:3 ratio. In addition, the study compared T-cell repertoires in thyroid tissue and in blood from over 5 Graves' hyperthyroidism patients. After blood sampling, hyperthyroidism patients were treated with methimazole at a starting dose of 30 mg daily, and ophthalmopathy patients were treated with high-dose intravenous methylprednisolone. The paper reports TCR Vbeta CDR3 sequencing of approximately 140 peripheral blood samples: some 44 ophthalmopathy, about 75 hyperthyroidism and around 17 progressor patients.

The TCR beta CDR3 regions were amplified from RNA transcripts. The first round of RT-PCR for the TCR CDR3 was performed with the HTBI primer set and the Qiagen OneStep RT-PCR kit. The libraries were constructed in a second round of multiplex PCR and then size-selected and purified. Libraries were sequenced paired-end with 100 bp reads on an Illumina HiSeq2000. From the authors' description of their analysis: SOAPnuke was used to process the raw data, throwing out any read that contained adapters or uncalled bases, had a mean Phred below 15, or lacked an exact constant-primer or identifier match. High-quality paired reads were merged using COPE v1.2.5, and each unique nucleotide sequence was defined as a clonotype. MiTCR v1.1 was used to align the clonotypes against IMGT TRBV, TRBD and TRBJ reference segments. Only V-J combinations with frequency above 0.0001, covering about 99% of repertoires, were analysed. A TCS score was defined as the ratio of F50 (clonal expansion) to E x V (chaos), with BLOSUM62-based TCRdist applied between CDR3 peptides within each V-J. Welch's t-statistics and random forest reduced 500 to 650 V-J features to 13, which were used in a naive Bayes classifier (R e1071). The public reads were reprocessed in TCRdb via fastp at Q25 and MiXCR, keeping in-frame beta chains. Every CDR3 protein is listed once, alongside the most common genes and DNA of its rows. TCRdb, rather than the study authors, made the V and J calls. The sample has about 620,000 distinct CDR3 sequences on record, around 15% of them singletons. About 3.8% of the sample is in the top ten clones.

Stable Graves' hyperthyroidism was defined as no progression to ophthalmopathy during 18 months of follow-up. Hyperthyroidism patients were newly diagnosed, with disease duration under 2 months, and aged 18 to 65 years. Patients with uncontrolled infections, other autoimmune diseases, pregnancy or lactation were excluded. Diagnoses relied on clinical symptoms, serum thyroxine and TRAb, thyroid ultrasound and orbital computed tomography. PBMCs were isolated from 10 ml of fresh peripheral blood by Ficoll-Paque density gradient centrifugation. Total RNA was extracted using Trizol reagent, and RNA quality was assessed on an Agilent 2100 Bioanalyzer. In its sample, this clonotype was seen a few times. It has no known antigen specificity. One base away there is no much larger clone; base qualities are not given. General conclusions and limits of the study: Most expanded thyroid clonotypes (frequency above 0.001) were also found in blood, which suggests that blood repertoires may mirror thyroid immune responses. No statistical method was used to set the sample size in advance, and investigators knew the group allocation. In validation, the model predicted progression to ophthalmopathy with roughly 66% sensitivity and 72% to 85% specificity, a median of 6.5 months before onset. In cross-validation, a model built on a 13 V-J signature told ophthalmopathy apart from stable hyperthyroidism with 87.88% sensitivity and approximately 84% specificity, and in testing the same model reached 80%/75%.

The source material was blood. This receptor was taken from a woman in her 30s with Graves' hyperthyroidism.

The CDR3 amino acid sequence is: CASGDRMDRDGQYF. Here is the DNA: TGTGCCAGTGGAGACCGGATGGACAGGGATGGTCAGTACTTC. The sequence joins TRBV19 to TRBJ2-4; 8 middle bases align to TRBD1. Clipping removes 8 bases from V and 12 bases from J, with 15 as the unmatched junction base count. Sequences LNHDA (CDR1) and SQIVND (CDR2) are obtained from the germline V gene (reference sequence). The CDR3 has 14 amino acids, counting the end cysteine and phenylalanine. CDR3 DNA is the only sequence kept; it has 42 bases, read in frame from the first base.